These 14 T cell receptor beta chains came from one sample sequenced in a study of molecular identifiers for immune sequencing clone quantification. TCRdb used MiXCR to reprocess the PCR reads, holding one entry per CDR3 protein. Here the sample spans 460,000 or so distinct CDR3 sequences, under 30% being singletons. The source material was naive CD8+ T cells from blood, with Jurkat cell RNA spiked in. Described subset: FACS-sorted CD8+CD4-CCR7+CD45RA+ naive T cells. All receptors derive from a human donor in good health. Some libraries in this study had Jurkat cell RNA spiked in.

The V and J genes are TRBV27 and TRBJ2-3; D remains ambiguous. The CDR3 sequence is 16 residues long. In germline, CDR1 is MNHEY, CDR2 SMNVEV (reference sequence). The V gene lost 5 bases and the J gene lost 0 bases, with 15 bases spanning the gap. The CDR3 DNA follows: TGTGCCAGCAGTCCTTACTGGATAACTAGCACAGATACGCAGTATTTT. It is translated as CASSPYWITSTDTQYF.

This clonotype showed up just a few times. The chain recombines TRBV19 with TRBJ2-1, with D unclear. CDR1 is LNHDA, CDR2 SQIVND, per germline (reference sequence). Trimming pared 3 bases from V and 2 bases from J, leaving 17 bases between. The CDR3 runs to 17 residues. CDR3: CASSIVSAPGPYNEQFF. CDR3 bases: TGTGCCAGTAGTATTGTGTCCGCCCCAGGACCCTACAATGAGCAGTTCTTC.

J is TRBJ1-1 and V is TRBV5-6, with a weak D call TRBD1 (5 bases). Germline V gives CDR1 SGHDT, CDR2 YYEEEE. This CDR3 has 13 residues. Trimming pared 0 bases from V and 10 bases from J, leaving 13 bases between. The CDR3 coding sequence is TGTGCCAGCAGCTTGGAGGGGATCTCTGTAGCTTTCTTT. Its protein product is CASSLEGISVAFF.

This clonotype was found a few times. V gene TRBV30 combines with J gene TRBJ2-7; tentatively, D is TRBD2 (5 bases). Trimming stripped 5 bases from V and 1 base from J, with 15 bases between. There are 14 residues in the CDR3. Germline loops: CDR1 GTSNPN, CDR2 SVGIG (reference sequence). In DNA, the CDR3 is TGTGCCTGGGATCGGGGTGAGAGATCCTACGAGCAGTACTTC. Translation: CAWDRGERSYEQYF.

Points on this clonotype: Since a much larger clone is just one base distant, this may be a read error. J is TRBJ2-7 and V is TRBV28, with TRBD2 matching over 10 bases. Germline CDR1 reads MDHEN; CDR2 reads SYDVKM. CDR3 length: 15 residues. CDR3 in DNA: TGTGCCTGCAGTTTTTCGTTAGCGGGAGGATACGAGCAGTACTTC. It yields the protein CACSFSLAGGYEQYF.

The genes are TRBV4-3 and TRBJ2-3; D may be TRBD1 (6 bases). This CDR3 comprises 15 residues. V shed 0 bases and J shed 2 bases, with 9 bases lying between them. Germline values: CDR1 LGHNA, CDR2 YSLEER. CDR3 sequence reads: CASSQDQGFTDTQYF. The CDR3 DNA reads as TGCGCCAGCAGCCAAGATCAGGGGTTCACAGATACGCAGTATTTT.

In DNA form, the CDR3 reads TGTGCCAGTAGTACCGGAGTTGGGGATCGTGAGCAGTTCTTC. Residues: CASSTGVGDREQFF. The chain recombines TRBV19 with TRBJ2-1; D uncertain. Deletions cut 4 bases from V and 9 bases from J, with 16 bases between. The CDR3 totals 14 residues. The germline gives CDR1 LNHDA, CDR2 SQIVND (reference sequence).

The V call is TRBV12-3 or TRBV12-4, the J call TRBJ2-3, with TRBD2 as a possible D gene (5 bases). The CDR3 consists of 14 residues. The germline V and J ends were trimmed by 6 bases and 7 bases, with 17 bases remaining between them. The CDR3 nucleotides are TGTGCCAGCAGAAAGGGCCCCGGACTTAATACGCAGTATTTT. Translated: CASRKGPGLNTQYF.

This clonotype has only a few counts. The chain recombines TRBV9 with TRBJ2-5; D possibly corresponds to TRBD2 (6 bases). CDR3 length: 14 residues. CDR1 is SGDLS and CDR2 is YYNGEE in the germline V gene. V dropped 4 bases and J dropped 5 bases, with 15 bases sitting between them. CDR3 sequence reads: CASSPYGGYETQYF. The CDR3 DNA is TGTGCCAGCAGCCCATACGGAGGGTACGAGACCCAGTACTTC.

This clonotype was counted ten times or more. The J gene is TRBJ2-7, the V gene TRBV7-9; D possibly matches TRBD1 or TRBD2 (5 bases each). The CDR3 totals 13 residues. Germline V gene data show CDR1 as SEHNR and CDR2 as FQNEAQ (reference sequence). Trimming cost V 4 bases and J 12 bases, with 19 bases left between them. The CDR3 here is CASSSIGETGRYF. In nucleotides, the CDR3 is TGTGCCAGCAGCTCGATAGGGGAGACTGGTCGGTACTTC.

This clonotype showed up many times. The chain is built from TRBV7-9 and TRBJ1-1; no clear D. CDR3 length equals 11 residues. Trimming took 1 base from V and 7 from J, leaving 4 bases between them. Germline V lookup: CDR1 SEHNR, CDR2 FQNEAQ (reference sequence). In DNA, the CDR3 is TGTGCCAGCAGCTTAGACTTTGAAGCTTTCTTT. Protein product: CASSLDFEAFF.

For this clonotype: This may be a read error: a much more frequent sequence differs by one nucleotide. The V gene is TRBV7-2, the J gene TRBJ2-5, with D perhaps TRBD2 (5 bases). Germline V gene lookup returns CDR1 SGHTA and CDR2 FQGNSA. The CDR3 spans 15 residues. The CDR3 region is CASSLYDYPQETHYF. The DNA for the CDR3 is TGTGCCAGCAGCCTCTACGACTACCCGCAAGAGACCCACTACTTC.

The chain uses TRBV6-2 or TRBV6-3 and TRBJ1-4, with D perhaps matching TRBD1 (5 bases). Germline-derived CDR1 and CDR2 are MNHEY and SVGEGT. The CDR3 extends over 16 amino acids. Trimming shortened V by 6 bases and J by 4 bases, and 18 bases separated the two germline ends. The CDR3 reads CASSNPSRGLNEKLFF. The CDR3 nucleotides read TGTGCCAGCAGCAATCCAAGCCGGGGACTTAATGAAAAACTGTTTTTT.

The rearrangement links TRBV12-3 or TRBV12-4 to TRBJ1-5; 9 nucleotides line up with TRBD1. After removal of 4 bases from V and 6 bases from J, the junction contained 7 bases not matched to a gene. The CDR3 extends over 15 amino acids. As DNA, the CDR3 is TGTGCCAGCAGTTCCTCCGGGACAGGGAGTCAGCCCCAGCATTTT. This gives the protein CASSSSGTGSQPQHF.